What follows are 7 T cell receptor beta chains derived from one specimen sequenced in a study of T cells in Graves' hyperthyroidism and ophthalmopathy. Researchers amplified the TCR beta CDR3 regions from RNA transcripts. The HTBI primer set served for first-round RT-PCR of the TCR CDR3. MiXCR, applied by TCRdb to the multiplex PCR reads, yields one record per CDR3 protein. The top ten hold 3.8% of the sample, which has approximately 630,000 distinct CDR3 sequences, around 15% seen once. The sequencing sample was made of blood. These receptor sequences come from a woman younger than 45 with Graves' hyperthyroidism.

At least ten counts were recorded for this clonotype. The gene calls are TRBV12-3 or TRBV12-4 and TRBJ2-3; the match to TRBD2 covers 14 bases. The V gene end was trimmed by 7 bases and the J gene end by 6 bases; junction bases not matched to a gene: 9. The CDR3 loop spans 16 amino acids. CDR3 sequence: CASTAGLAGEWDTQYF. Written as DNA, the CDR3 is TGTGCCAGCACCGCGGGACTAGCGGGAGAGTGGGATACGCAGTATTTT.

DNA of the CDR3: TGTGCCAGCAGCTTAGCGGGAGGCCCCGCTCTCTACGAGCAGTACTTC. As protein: CASSLAGGPALYEQYF. J is TRBJ2-7 and V is TRBV7-2, with a possible D match to TRBD2 (6 bases). The germline V and J ends were trimmed by 0 bases and 3 bases, with 15 bases remaining between them. Germline loops: CDR1 SGHTA, CDR2 FQGNSA. This CDR3 region has 16 residues. The variable domain in full, with the rest retrieved from reference TRBV7-2 and TRBJ2-7, is GAGVSQSPSNKVTEKGKDVELRCDPISGHTALYWYRQSLGQGLEFLIYFQGNSAPDKSGLPSDRFSAERTGGSVSTLTIQRTQQEDSAVYLCASSLAGGPALYEQYFGPGTRLTVT.

This clonotype was counted many times. Mismatch with germline at one junction end may stem from a read error. The chain is built from TRBV5-1 and TRBJ2-2; D unresolved. This CDR3 has 13 residues. The germline CDR1 and CDR2 sequences are SGHRS and YFSETQ. The CDR3 is CASSLGPTGELFF. The CDR3 DNA reads TGTGCCAGCAGCTTAGGGCCAACCGGGGAGCTGTTTTTT.

The sample holds many counts of this clonotype. This chain links TRBV20-1 with TRBJ2-3; the match to TRBD1 covers 7 bases. The length of the CDR3 is 15 residues. CDR1 and CDR2 from the germline V gene are DFQATT and SNEGSKA (reference sequence). V was pared by 4 bases and J by 2 bases, with 9 bases of the junction left unmatched. CDR3 protein: CSAINRGKYTDTQYF. CDR3 sequence (DNA): TGCAGTGCTATCAACAGGGGAAAATACACAGATACGCAGTATTTT.

The chain recombines TRBV5-1 with TRBJ2-7, with TRBD1 as a possible D gene (5 bases). Deletions cut 5 bases from V and 3 bases from J, with 15 bases between. Looked up from germline, CDR1 is SGHRS and CDR2 is YFSETQ. The length of the CDR3 is 14 residues. The CDR3 is CASRRGAANYEQYF. The CDR3 coding sequence is TGCGCCAGCAGAAGGGGCGCTGCAAACTACGAGCAGTACTTC.

This clonotype occurred a few times. J is TRBJ2-1 and V is TRBV12-3 or TRBV12-4; possible D gene TRBD2, 7 bases. The CDR3 extends over 12 amino acids. Trimming removed 2 bases at V and 10 bases at J, with 9 bases between. CDR3 protein: CASSLRGGEQFF. CDR3 sequence (DNA): TGTGCCAGCAGTTTAAGGGGGGGGGAGCAGTTCTTC.

The gene calls are TRBV3-1 and TRBJ1-2; 7 bases map to TRBD1. V was pared by 5 bases and J by 1 base, with 4 bases of the junction left unmatched. The length of the CDR3 is 14 residues. Germline-derived CDR1 and CDR2 are LGHDT and YNNKEL (reference sequence). The CDR3 DNA reads TGTGCCAGCAGCTCAGACAGGGATAACTATGGCTACACCTTC. This translates into CASSSDRDNYGYTF.